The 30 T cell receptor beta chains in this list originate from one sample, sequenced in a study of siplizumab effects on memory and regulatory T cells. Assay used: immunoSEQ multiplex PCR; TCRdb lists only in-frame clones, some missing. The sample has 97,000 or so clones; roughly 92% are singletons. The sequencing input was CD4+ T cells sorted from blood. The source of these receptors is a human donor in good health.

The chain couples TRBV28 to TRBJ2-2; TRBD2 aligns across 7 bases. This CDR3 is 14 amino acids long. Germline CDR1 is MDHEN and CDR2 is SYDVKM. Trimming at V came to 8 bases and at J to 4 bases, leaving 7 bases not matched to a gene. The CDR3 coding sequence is TGTGCCAGCGTGTCCTGGGGGGGCACCGGGGAGCTGTTTTTT. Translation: CASVSWGGTGELFF.

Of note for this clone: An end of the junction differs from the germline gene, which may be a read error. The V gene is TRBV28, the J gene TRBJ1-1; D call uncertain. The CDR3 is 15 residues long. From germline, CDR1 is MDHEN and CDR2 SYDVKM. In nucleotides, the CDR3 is TGTGCCAGCTCTCCCCGGACCCCAGCCACGACTGGAGCTTTCTTT. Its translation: CASSPRTPATTGAFF.

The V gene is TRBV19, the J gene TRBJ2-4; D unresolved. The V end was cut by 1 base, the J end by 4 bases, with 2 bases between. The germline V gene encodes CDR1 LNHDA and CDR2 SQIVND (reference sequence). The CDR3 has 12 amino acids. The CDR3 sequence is CASSIGKNIQYF. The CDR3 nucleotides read TGTGCCAGTAGTATAGGGAAAAACATTCAGTACTTC. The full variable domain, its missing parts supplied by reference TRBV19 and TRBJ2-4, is DGGITQSPKYLFRKEGQNVTLSCEQNLNHDAMYWYRQDPGQGLRLIYYSQIVNDFQKGDIAEGYSVSREKKESFPLTVTSAQKNPTAFYLCASSIGKNIQYFGAGTRLSVL.

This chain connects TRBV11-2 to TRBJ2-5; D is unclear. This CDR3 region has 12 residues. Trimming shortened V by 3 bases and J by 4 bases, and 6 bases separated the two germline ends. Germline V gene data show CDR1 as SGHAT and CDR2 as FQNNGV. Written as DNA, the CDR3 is TGTGCCAGCAGCTTGATCTTAGAGACCCAGTACTTC. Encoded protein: CASSLILETQYF.

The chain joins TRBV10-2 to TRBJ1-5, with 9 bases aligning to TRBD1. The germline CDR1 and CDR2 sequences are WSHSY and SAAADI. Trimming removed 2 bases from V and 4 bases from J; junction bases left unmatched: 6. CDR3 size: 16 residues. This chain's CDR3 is CASSEAGQGANQPQHF. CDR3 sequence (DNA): TGCGCCAGCAGTGAGGCGGGACAGGGAGCGAATCAGCCCCAGCATTTT.

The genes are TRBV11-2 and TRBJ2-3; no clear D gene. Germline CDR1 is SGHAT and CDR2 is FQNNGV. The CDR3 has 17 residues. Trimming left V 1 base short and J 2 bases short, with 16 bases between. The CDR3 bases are TGTGCCAGCAGCTTAGGCTGGCAACGAGGAGTCACAGATACGCAGTATTTT. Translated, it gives CASSLGWQRGVTDTQYF.

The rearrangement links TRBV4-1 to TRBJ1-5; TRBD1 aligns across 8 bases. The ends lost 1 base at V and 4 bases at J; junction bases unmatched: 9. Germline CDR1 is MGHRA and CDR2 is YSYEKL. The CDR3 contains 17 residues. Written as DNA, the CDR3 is TGCGCCAGCAGCCAAGGATTCGGACAGGGAGTGAATCAGCCCCAGCATTTT. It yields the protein CASSQGFGQGVNQPQHF.

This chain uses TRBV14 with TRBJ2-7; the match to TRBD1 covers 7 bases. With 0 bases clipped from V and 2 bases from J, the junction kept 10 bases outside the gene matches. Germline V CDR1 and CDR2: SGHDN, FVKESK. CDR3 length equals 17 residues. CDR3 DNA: TGTGCCAGCAGCCAAGACCGGCAGGGGGTCCTAACCTACGAGCAGTACTTC. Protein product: CASSQDRQGVLTYEQYF.

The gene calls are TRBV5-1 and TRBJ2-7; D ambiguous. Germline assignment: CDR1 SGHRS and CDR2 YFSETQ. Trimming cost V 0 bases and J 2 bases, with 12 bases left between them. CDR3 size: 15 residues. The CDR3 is CASSLDRSIPYEQYF. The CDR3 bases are TGCGCCAGCAGCTTGGATCGCTCAATACCCTACGAGCAGTACTTC.

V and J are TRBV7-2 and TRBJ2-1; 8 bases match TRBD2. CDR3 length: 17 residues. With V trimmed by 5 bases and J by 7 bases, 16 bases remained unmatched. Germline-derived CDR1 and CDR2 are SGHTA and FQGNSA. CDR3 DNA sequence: TGTGCCAGCAGCCCTCAAGGTCGGCGGGAGGTTGGTAATGAGCAGTTCTTC. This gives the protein CASSPQGRREVGNEQFF.

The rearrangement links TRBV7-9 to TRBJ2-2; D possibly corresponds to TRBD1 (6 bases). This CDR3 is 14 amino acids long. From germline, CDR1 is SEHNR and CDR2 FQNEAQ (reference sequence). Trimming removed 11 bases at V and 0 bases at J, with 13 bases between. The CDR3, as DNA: TGTGCCGAAACGGACAGAACGAACACCGGGGAGCTGTTTTTT. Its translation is CAETDRTNTGELFF.

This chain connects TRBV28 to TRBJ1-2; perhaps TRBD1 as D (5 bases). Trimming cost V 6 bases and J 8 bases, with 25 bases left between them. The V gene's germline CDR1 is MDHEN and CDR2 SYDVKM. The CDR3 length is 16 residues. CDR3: CASSLPSPAGSGGYTF. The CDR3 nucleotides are TGTGCCAGCAGCCTCCCCTCGCCCGCAGGGTCTGGGGGCTACACCTTC.

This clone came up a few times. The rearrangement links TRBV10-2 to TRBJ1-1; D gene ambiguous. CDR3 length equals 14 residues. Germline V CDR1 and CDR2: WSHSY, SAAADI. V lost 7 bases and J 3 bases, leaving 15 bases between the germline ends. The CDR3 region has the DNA TGCGCCAGCAAACGGGAGTTGAAGGACACTGAAGCTTTCTTT. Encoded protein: CASKRELKDTEAFF.

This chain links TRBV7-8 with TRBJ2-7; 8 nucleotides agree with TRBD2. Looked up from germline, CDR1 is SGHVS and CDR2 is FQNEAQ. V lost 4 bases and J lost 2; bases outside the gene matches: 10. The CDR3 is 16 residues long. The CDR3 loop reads CASSSHSWREAYEQYF. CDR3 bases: TGTGCCAGCAGCTCCCACTCATGGCGGGAGGCCTACGAGCAGTACTTC.

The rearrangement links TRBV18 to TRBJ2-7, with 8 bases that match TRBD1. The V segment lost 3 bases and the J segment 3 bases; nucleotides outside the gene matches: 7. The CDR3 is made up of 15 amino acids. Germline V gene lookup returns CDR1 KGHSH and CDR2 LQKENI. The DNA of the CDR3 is TGTGCCAGCTCACCGACCGGGACAGGCTACTACGAGCAGTACTTC. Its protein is CASSPTGTGYYEQYF.

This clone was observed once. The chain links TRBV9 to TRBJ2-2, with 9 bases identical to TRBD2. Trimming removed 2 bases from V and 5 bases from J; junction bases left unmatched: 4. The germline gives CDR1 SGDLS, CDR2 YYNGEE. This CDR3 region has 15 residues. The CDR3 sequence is CASSVPAGGTGELFF. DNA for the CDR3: TGTGCCAGCAGCGTTCCGGCGGGGGGGACCGGGGAGCTGTTTTTT.

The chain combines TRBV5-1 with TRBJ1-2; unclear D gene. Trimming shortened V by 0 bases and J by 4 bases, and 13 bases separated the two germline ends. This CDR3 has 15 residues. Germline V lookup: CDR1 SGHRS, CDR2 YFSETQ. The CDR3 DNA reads TGCGCCAGCAGCTTGGAACGTACGGGAAGCTATGGCTACACCTTC. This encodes CASSLERTGSYGYTF.

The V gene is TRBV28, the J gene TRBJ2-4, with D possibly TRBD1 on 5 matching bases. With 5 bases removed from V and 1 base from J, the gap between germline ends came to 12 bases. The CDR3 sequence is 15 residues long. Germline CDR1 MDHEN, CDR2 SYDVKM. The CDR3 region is CASSAQGFAKNIQYF. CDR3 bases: TGTGCCAGCAGTGCCCAGGGTTTTGCCAAAAACATTCAGTACTTC.

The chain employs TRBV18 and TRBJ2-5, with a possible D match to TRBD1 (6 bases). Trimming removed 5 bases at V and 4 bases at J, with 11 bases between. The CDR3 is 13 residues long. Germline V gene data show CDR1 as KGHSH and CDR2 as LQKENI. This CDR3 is CASSSTGRETQYF. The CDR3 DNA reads TGTGCCAGCTCATCTACAGGGAGAGAGACCCAGTACTTC.

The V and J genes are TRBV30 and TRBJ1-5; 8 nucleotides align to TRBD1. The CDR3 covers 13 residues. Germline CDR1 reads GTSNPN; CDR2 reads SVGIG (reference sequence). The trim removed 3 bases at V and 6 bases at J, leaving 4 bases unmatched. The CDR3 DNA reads TGTGCCTGGAGGACAGGGGTCGGTCAGCCCCAGCATTTT. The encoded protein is CAWRTGVGQPQHF.

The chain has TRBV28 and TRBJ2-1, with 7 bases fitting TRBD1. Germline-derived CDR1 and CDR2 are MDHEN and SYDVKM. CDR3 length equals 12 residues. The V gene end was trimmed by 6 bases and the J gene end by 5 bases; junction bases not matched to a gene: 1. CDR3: CASRRGHNEQFF. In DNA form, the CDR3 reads TGTGCCAGCAGAAGGGGGCACAATGAGCAGTTCTTC.

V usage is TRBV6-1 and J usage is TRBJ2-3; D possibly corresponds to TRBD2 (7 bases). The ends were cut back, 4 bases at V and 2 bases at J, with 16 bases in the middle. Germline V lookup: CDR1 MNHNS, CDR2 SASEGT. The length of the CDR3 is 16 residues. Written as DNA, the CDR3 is TGTGCCAGCAGTGTTGCGGGGGCCTTTACCACAGATACGCAGTATTTT. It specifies CASSVAGAFTTDTQYF.

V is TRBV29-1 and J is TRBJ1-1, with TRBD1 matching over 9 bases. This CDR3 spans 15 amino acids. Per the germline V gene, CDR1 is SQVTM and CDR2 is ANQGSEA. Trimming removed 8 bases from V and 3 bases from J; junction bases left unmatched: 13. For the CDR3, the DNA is TGCAGCTCACGGAGGGGGACAGGGAGGGACACTGAAGCTTTCTTT. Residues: CSSRRGTGRDTEAFF.

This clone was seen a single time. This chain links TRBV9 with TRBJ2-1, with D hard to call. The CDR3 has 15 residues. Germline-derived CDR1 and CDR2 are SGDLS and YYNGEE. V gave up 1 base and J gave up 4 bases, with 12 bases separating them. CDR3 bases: TGTGCCAGCAGCGTACGCGCAGCGAGATACAATGAGCAGTTCTTC. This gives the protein CASSVRAARYNEQFF.

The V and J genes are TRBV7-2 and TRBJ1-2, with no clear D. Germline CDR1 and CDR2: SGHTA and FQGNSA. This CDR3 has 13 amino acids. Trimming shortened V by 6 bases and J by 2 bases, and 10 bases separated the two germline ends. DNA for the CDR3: TGTGCCAGCAGAAACAGCGGAAACTATGGCTACACCTTC. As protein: CASRNSGNYGYTF.

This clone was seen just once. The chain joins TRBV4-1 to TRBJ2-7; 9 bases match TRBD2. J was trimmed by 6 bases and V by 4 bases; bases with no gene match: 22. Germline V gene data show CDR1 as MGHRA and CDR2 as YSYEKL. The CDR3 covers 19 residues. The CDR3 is CASSPRPGTSLVASGEQYF. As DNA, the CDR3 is TGCGCCAGCAGCCCCCGTCCCGGGACTAGCCTCGTGGCCAGCGGCGAGCAGTACTTC.

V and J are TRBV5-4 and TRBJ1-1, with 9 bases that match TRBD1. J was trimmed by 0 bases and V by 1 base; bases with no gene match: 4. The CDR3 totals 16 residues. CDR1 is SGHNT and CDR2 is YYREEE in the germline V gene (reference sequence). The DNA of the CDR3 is TGTGCCAGCAGCTTGTTGGGACAGGGCATGAACACTGAAGCTTTCTTT. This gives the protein CASSLLGQGMNTEAFF.

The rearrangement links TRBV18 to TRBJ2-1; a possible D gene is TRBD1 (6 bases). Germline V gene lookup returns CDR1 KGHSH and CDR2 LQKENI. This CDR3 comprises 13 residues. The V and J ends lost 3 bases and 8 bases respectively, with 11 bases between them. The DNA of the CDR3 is TGTGCCAGCTCACCCACAGGGTTTGATGAGCAGTTCTTC. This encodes CASSPTGFDEQFF.

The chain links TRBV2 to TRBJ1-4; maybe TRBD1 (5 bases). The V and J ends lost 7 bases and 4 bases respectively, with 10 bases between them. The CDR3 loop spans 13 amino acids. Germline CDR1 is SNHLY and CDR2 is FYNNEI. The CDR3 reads CASTRQLNEKLFF. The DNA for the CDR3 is TGTGCCAGCACCCGACAGCTTAATGAAAAACTGTTTTTT.

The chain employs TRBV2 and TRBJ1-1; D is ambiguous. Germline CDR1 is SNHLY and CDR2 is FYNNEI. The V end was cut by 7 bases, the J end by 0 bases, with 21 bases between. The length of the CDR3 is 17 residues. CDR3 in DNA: TGTGCCAGCAATAAGGGAATGAGCGCGACGATGAACACTGAAGCTTTCTTT. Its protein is CASNKGMSATMNTEAFF.